This T cell receptor (beta chain) was sequenced for a study of identifying expanded T cells in peripheral blood. The CDR3 extends over 14 amino acids. V was pared by 3 bases and J by 7 bases, with 5 bases of the junction left unmatched. The germline CDR1 and CDR2 sequences are MNHNS and SASEGT. Libraries were prepared by immunoSEQ multiplex PCR; TCRdb keeps only in-frame clonotypes and omits some of them. Of approximately 120,000 clones in the sample, roughly 82% were seen once. This clone appeared a few times. This chain joins TRBV6-1 and TRBJ1-4; 7 positions agree with TRBD1. Input material: blood. The receptor comes from a person between 18 and 75 years old in good health. The CDR3 loop reads CASSDEGTAEKLFF. The CDR3 DNA sequence: TGTGCCAGCAGTGATGAGGGGACAGCTGAAAAACTGTTTTTT.